These T cell receptor beta chains were read from a single sample in a study of blood T cell repertoires in COVID-19. TCRdb's table, derived via immunoSEQ multiplex PCR, lists solely in-frame clones and lacks some. The table includes roughly 79,000 clones, around 85% detected once. The sequencing input was peripheral blood. The receptors were gathered from a woman older than 75 with active or convalescent COVID-19. Each CDR3 is given with its conserved first and last residue. A D gene is named only where the DNA matches it firmly. A row's size may be missing; if present it is once, few, many or a size class.

>TRBJ2-1|-|TRBD2|TRBV9
TGTGCCAGCGCCGGGGGGAACCGGCATGAGCAGTTCTTC
CASAGGNRHEQFF
>TRBJ2-4|once|TRBD1|TRBV14
TGTGCCAGCAGCCAAGAACTGGGACAGAACATTCAGTACTTC
CASSQELGQNIQYF
>TRBJ1-2|-|-|TRBV7-9
TGTGCCAGCAGCTCTACGATGCCGGGACTCTATGGCTACACCTTC
CASSSTMPGLYGYTF
>TRBJ1-1|-|-|TRBV29-1
TGCAGCGTTGACCGGGGGGCTTTCACTGAAGCTTTCTTT
CSVDRGAFTEAFF
>TRBJ2-2|once|TRBD2|TRBV28
TGTGCCAGCAGTTTCGGGGGGGCGCTGACCGGGGAGCTGTTTTTT
CASSFGGALTGELFF
>TRBJ2-6|-|TRBD2|TRBV28
TGTGCCAGCAGTGGACTAGCGGGAACCACCCACTCTGGGGCCAACGTCCTGACTTTC
CASSGLAGTTHSGANVLTF
>TRBJ2-1|-|-|TRBV5-1
TGCGCCAGCAGTACCGACGGGTACAATGAGCAGTTCTTC
CASSTDGYNEQFF
>TRBJ2-3|-|TRBD2|TRBV9
TGTGCCAGCAGCGTAGAATGGCGGGGGGATACGCAGTATTTT
CASSVEWRGDTQYF
>TRBJ1-5|-|-|TRBV10-2
TGCGCCAGCGGGGAGGGCACGTCTCAGCCCCAGCATTTT
CASGEGTSQPQHF
>TRBJ2-7|-|TRBD1|TRBV5-6
TGTGCCAGCACCCACTTGGGACAGGGGGGCTACGAGCAGTACTTC
CASTHLGQGGYEQYF
>TRBJ1-6|-|TRBD1|TRBV27
TGTGCCAGCAGTTTATTTTCGGGACAGGTTTATTCACCCCTCCACTTT
CASSLFSGQVYSPLHF